Sequencing of this T cell receptor beta chain was carried out in a study of T cell repertoires in cytomegalovirus infection. In this sample, this clonotype turned up once. Its matching antigen is unknown. TCRdb called the reads again in MiXCR, with one record for every CDR3 protein. The data show 700,000 to 900,000 distinct CDR3 sequences, almost 30% seen once. Here the sequenced sample was cultured CD8+ T cells from PBMCs, taken from culture after CMV antigen stimulation. This clonotype originated in a human donor in good health (CMV status not recorded). Some clones in this sample may be carry-over from other donors' samples.

The CDR3 loop reads CASSYGTPSWDTQYF. The CDR3 coding sequence is TGTGCCAGCAGCTATGGGACCCCGTCATGGGATACGCAGTATTTT. V usage is TRBV28 and J usage is TRBJ2-3; possibly TRBD1 or TRBD2 for D (5 bases each). Germline V lookup: CDR1 MDHEN, CDR2 SYDVKM. V was shortened by 6 bases and J by 6 bases, with 19 bases between the two germline ends. The CDR3 totals 15 residues. Full variable domain (missing parts from reference TRBV28 and TRBJ2-3): DVKVTQSSRYLVKRTGEKVFLECVQDMDHENMFWYRQDPGLGLRLIYFSYDVKMKEKGDIPEGYSVSREKKERFSLILESASTNQTSMYLCASSYGTPSWDTQYFGPGTRLTVL.